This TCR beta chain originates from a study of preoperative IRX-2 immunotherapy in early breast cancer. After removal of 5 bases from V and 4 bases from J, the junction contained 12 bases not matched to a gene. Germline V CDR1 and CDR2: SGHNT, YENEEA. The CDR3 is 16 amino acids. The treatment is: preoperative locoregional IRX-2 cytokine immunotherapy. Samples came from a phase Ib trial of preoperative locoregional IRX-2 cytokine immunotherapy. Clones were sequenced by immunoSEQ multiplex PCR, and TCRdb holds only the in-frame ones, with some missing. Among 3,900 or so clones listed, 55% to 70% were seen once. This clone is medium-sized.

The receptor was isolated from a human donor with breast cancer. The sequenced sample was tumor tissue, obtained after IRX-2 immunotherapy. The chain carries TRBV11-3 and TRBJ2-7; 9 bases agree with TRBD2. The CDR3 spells CASSPRSLAGVYEQYF. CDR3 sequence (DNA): TGTGCCAGCAGCCCTCGGAGTTTAGCGGGAGTTTACGAGCAGTACTTC.